What follows are 27 T cell receptor beta chains derived from one specimen sequenced in a study of blood T cell repertoires in COVID-19. Produced via immunoSEQ multiplex PCR; TCRdb's table is partial and in-frame only. In the table there are 100,000 to 150,000 clones, approximately 80% of which are singletons. Sequencing used peripheral blood. The receptors were sampled from a man aged 65 to 79 with acute or convalescent COVID-19.

Details on this clone: Other DNA sequences in this specimen translate into the identical CDR3. V gene TRBV28 combines with J gene TRBJ2-7, with 8 positions matching TRBD1. V dropped 2 bases and J dropped 1; count of bases not matched to a gene: 1. CDR1 and CDR2 (germline): MDHEN, SYDVKM. This CDR3 comprises 14 residues. The CDR3 nucleotides read TGTGCCAGCAGTTTAACAGGGGGTTCCTACGAGCAGTACTTC. Translated, it gives CASSLTGGSYEQYF. Drawing the rest from reference TRBV28 and TRBJ2-7, the complete variable domain is DVKVTQSSRYLVKRTGEKVFLECVQDMDHENMFWYRQDPGLGLRLIYFSYDVKMKEKGDIPEGYSVSREKKERFSLILESASTNQTSMYLCASSLTGGSYEQYFGPGTRLTVT.

The genes are TRBV24-1 and TRBJ2-5, with 9 bases identical to TRBD1. The CDR3 is 13 amino acids. J was trimmed by 2 bases and V by 7 bases; bases with no gene match: 1. Germline-derived CDR1 and CDR2 are KGHDR and SFDVKD. The CDR3 here is CATRGQGQETQYF. Here the CDR3 DNA reads TGTGCCACCAGAGGACAGGGGCAAGAGACCCAGTACTTC.

The chain links TRBV19 to TRBJ1-2; D unresolved. CDR3 length: 12 amino acids. V was trimmed by 10 bases and J by 1 base, leaving 10 bases between them. The germline CDR1 and CDR2 sequences are LNHDA and SQIVND (reference sequence). In DNA form, the CDR3 reads TGTGCCACTGGTGGCCTTAACTATGGCTACACCTTC. It specifies CATGGLNYGYTF.

This chain links TRBV15 with TRBJ2-7, with D unclear. Germline V lookup: CDR1 LNHNV, CDR2 YYDKDF (reference sequence). The CDR3 contains 14 residues. The V end was cut by 0 bases, the J end by 3 bases, with 9 bases between. The DNA for the CDR3 is TGTGCCACCAGCAGAGAATCGTACGGCTACGAGCAGTACTTC. Translating gives CATSRESYGYEQYF.

This clone appeared a few times. V usage is TRBV10-3 and J usage is TRBJ2-3; TRBD2 matches at 10 bases. V shed 2 bases and J 3 bases; nucleotides not matched to a gene: 8. The length of the CDR3 is 17 residues. Germline lookup yields CDR1 ENHRY and CDR2 SYGVKD. DNA of the CDR3: TGTGCCATCAGTGAGACCCTACTAGCGGGATTAACAGATACGCAGTATTTT. It yields the protein CAISETLLAGLTDTQYF.

The sample holds a few counts of this clone. The chain is built from TRBV19 and TRBJ1-1, with TRBD1 matching over 7 bases. CDR3 length: 13 residues. Trimming took 4 bases from V and 3 from J; bases not matched to a gene: 2. Germline lookup yields CDR1 LNHDA and CDR2 SQIVND (reference sequence). The CDR3 reads CASSKGGDTEAFF. The CDR3 DNA follows: TGTGCCAGTAGTAAAGGGGGCGACACTGAAGCTTTCTTT.

The V call is TRBV28, the J call TRBJ1-6; no clear D. The CDR3 is 12 amino acids. Per the germline V gene, CDR1 is MDHEN and CDR2 is SYDVKM. Trimming took off 10 bases at V and 10 bases at J, with 14 bases between the two ends. CDR3 coding DNA: TGTGCCACCCGGCCACCGGGGTCACCCCTCCACTTT. Amino acids: CATRPPGSPLHF.

This clone was counted once. V is TRBV3-1 (or the pseudogene TRBV3-2) and J is TRBJ2-7, with D uncertain. Germline CDR1 and CDR2: LGHDT and YNNKEL (reference sequence). The CDR3 covers 15 residues. V was shortened by 4 bases and J by 0 bases, with 13 bases between the two germline ends. The CDR3 reads CASSRGLPSSYEQYF. For the CDR3, the DNA is TGTGCCAGCAGCCGTGGGCTCCCAAGCTCCTACGAGCAGTACTTC.

DNA for the CDR3: TGTGCCAGCAGTTACTCCCGGGGAGTTTCCTACGAGCAGTACTTC. Protein product: CASSYSRGVSYEQYF. The J gene is TRBJ2-7, the V gene TRBV6-5, with D tentatively TRBD2 (5 bases). This CDR3 is built from 15 residues. The germline gives CDR1 MNHEY, CDR2 SVGAGI. Trimming removed 0 bases at V and 1 base at J, with 10 bases between.

V gene TRBV18 combines with J gene TRBJ2-7; D is perhaps TRBD1 (6 bases). The CDR3 is 15 amino acids. Trimming took 3 bases from V and 0 from J, leaving 12 bases between them. CDR1 is KGHSH, CDR2 LQKENI, per germline. The CDR3: CASSPRDTFSYEQYF. CDR3 coding DNA: TGTGCCAGCTCACCCCGGGACACTTTCTCCTACGAGCAGTACTTC.

The chain uses TRBV5-1 and TRBJ2-3; 8 positions match TRBD2. With 1 base clipped from V and 1 base from J, the junction kept 2 bases outside the gene matches. Germline CDR1 and CDR2: SGHRS and YFSETQ. The CDR3 is 15 amino acids. The CDR3 sequence: CASSLLREGTDTQYF. The DNA for the CDR3 is TGCGCCAGCAGCTTGTTGCGGGAGGGCACAGATACGCAGTATTTT.

V and J are TRBV14 and TRBJ1-2; possibly TRBD1 for D (5 bases). Trimming left V 1 base short and J 14 bases short, with 17 bases between. Germline V gene lookup returns CDR1 SGHDN and CDR2 FVKESK. This CDR3 spans 13 amino acids. CDR3: CASSQVSSAGKTF. The CDR3 nucleotides are TGTGCCAGCAGCCAAGTATCTTCCGCAGGGAAGACCTTC.

This clone was picked up a small number of times. V and J are TRBV29-1 and TRBJ1-1; D may be TRBD1 (6 bases). Germline CDR1 is SQVTM and CDR2 is ANQGSEA. The CDR3 spans 14 residues. V shed 5 bases and J shed 2 bases, with 15 bases lying between them. The chain's CDR3 is CSVIFRGLNTEAFF. DNA for the CDR3: TGCAGCGTTATTTTCAGGGGCTTAAACACTGAAGCTTTCTTT.

The gene calls are TRBV7-8 and TRBJ2-1; possible D gene TRBD2, 5 bases. Germline V gene data show CDR1 as SGHVS and CDR2 as FQNEAQ. CDR3 length: 13 amino acids. Trimming removed 2 bases at V and 5 bases at J, with 7 bases between. The CDR3 protein is CASSLRRDNEQFF. CDR3 nucleotides: TGTGCCAGCAGCTTAAGGCGGGACAATGAGCAGTTCTTC.

J is TRBJ2-5 and V is TRBV5-1, with unresolved D. This CDR3 has 13 residues. V lost 2 bases and J 1 base, leaving 6 bases between the germline ends. Germline CDR1 is SGHRS and CDR2 is YFSETQ. This CDR3 reads CASSLTSQETQYF. CDR3 in DNA: TGCGCCAGCAGCTTAACCAGCCAAGAGACCCAGTACTTC.

This sequence joins TRBV30 and TRBJ1-6; TRBD1 agrees at 8 bases. Unmatched junction bases numbered 21, after V lost 3 bases and J lost 11 bases. Germline CDR1 GTSNPN, CDR2 SVGIG (reference sequence). The CDR3 consists of 18 residues. The CDR3 sequence is CAWSPNGSGGNVRTPLHF. The CDR3 DNA reads TGTGCCTGGAGCCCTAATGGGTCAGGGGGCAACGTCCGAACACCCCTCCACTTT.

The chain joins TRBV4-1 to TRBJ1-1, with D perhaps TRBD1 (6 bases). The CDR3 contains 16 residues. Deletions cut 3 bases from V and 7 bases from J, with 21 bases between. Germline V gene lookup returns CDR1 MGHRA and CDR2 YSYEKL. CDR3 bases: TGCGCCAGCAGCCAGGGGAAGACAGGCTTTTTGGATGAAGCTTTCTTT. Protein: CASSQGKTGFLDEAFF.

This sequence joins TRBV5-1 and TRBJ2-5; tentative D call: TRBD1 (5 bases). The ends were cut back, 0 bases at V and 5 bases at J, with 17 bases in the middle. The CDR3 loop spans 16 amino acids. The germline CDR1 and CDR2 sequences are SGHRS and YFSETQ. The CDR3 loop is CASSLGPDRPPETQYF. CDR3 nucleotide sequence: TGCGCCAGCAGCTTGGGTCCAGACAGACCCCCGGAGACCCAGTACTTC.

V usage is TRBV1 and J usage is TRBJ2-4; the table gives TRBD2 as D, unverified against the DNA. TRBV1 counts as a pseudogene. The length of the CDR3 is 17 residues. CDR3 sequence (DNA): TGCACCAGCAGCCAAGATCCGACCTCCACGGGGTGTGGCATTCAGTACTTC. Encoded protein: CTSSQDPTSTGCGIQYF.

The chain couples TRBV9 to TRBJ2-5; 12 bases map to TRBD2. The germline CDR1 and CDR2 sequences are SGDLS and YYNGEE. V trimming: 4 bases; J trimming: 2 bases; junction bases outside the gene matches: 3. The length of the CDR3 is 15 residues. DNA of the CDR3: TGTGCCAGCAGCCCCGGGACTAGCGGGCAAGAGACCCAGTACTTC. This gives the protein CASSPGTSGQETQYF.

The chain couples TRBV2 to TRBJ1-5, with D uncertain. Trimming left V 7 bases short and J 2 bases short, with 9 bases between. Germline CDR1 SNHLY, CDR2 FYNNEI. There are 13 residues in the CDR3. The CDR3 DNA reads TGTGCCAGCACCCGGCAGGGCAATCAGCCCCAGCATTTT. This gives the protein CASTRQGNQPQHF.

V and J are TRBV5-1 and TRBJ2-2; D may be TRBD1 (6 bases). V lost 4 bases and J 0 bases, leaving 10 bases between the germline ends. The germline CDR1 and CDR2 sequences are SGHRS and YFSETQ. The CDR3 has 15 residues. Here the CDR3 DNA reads TGCGCCAGCAGCCCGGACAGATCGAACACCGGGGAGCTGTTTTTT. The encoded protein is CASSPDRSNTGELFF.

J is TRBJ2-1 and V is TRBV6-6; 11 bases are shared with TRBD2. Unmatched junction bases numbered 13, after V lost 7 bases and J lost 8 bases. CDR3 length: 16 amino acids. Per germline, CDR1 MNHNY and CDR2 SVGAGI (reference sequence). CDR3: CASIMDLAGGSDEQFF. In nucleotides, the CDR3 is TGTGCCAGCATCATGGATCTAGCGGGGGGCAGCGATGAGCAGTTCTTC.

V gene TRBV9 combines with J gene TRBJ2-1; D uncertain. Trimming shortened V by 4 bases and J by 0 bases, and 17 bases separated the two germline ends. Looked up from germline, CDR1 is SGDLS and CDR2 is YYNGEE. CDR3 size: 17 residues. The CDR3 DNA sequence: TGTGCCAGCAGCCCCAGAGCGTCCTCTGCCTCCTACAATGAGCAGTTCTTC. It specifies CASSPRASSASYNEQFF.

This rearrangement joins TRBV3-1 (or the pseudogene TRBV3-2) to TRBJ2-3; TRBD2 agrees at 10 bases. V was pared by 1 base and J by 8 bases, with 6 bases of the junction left unmatched. CDR1 is LGHDT, CDR2 YNNKEL, per germline (reference sequence). The CDR3 has 15 residues. The CDR3 loop reads CASSQGTSGSSTQYF. CDR3 DNA: TGTGCCAGCAGCCAAGGGACTAGCGGTAGCTCTACGCAGTATTTT.

V is TRBV25-1 and J is TRBJ1-6; 8 bases line up with TRBD1. The V and J ends lost 3 bases and 7 bases, in that order; junction bases with no gene match: 5. Germline values: CDR1 MGHDK, CDR2 SYGVNS. The CDR3 has 15 residues. The CDR3 DNA sequence: TGTGCCAGCAGTGAGATGGACAGGGTGAATTCACCCCTCCACTTT. Its translation is CASSEMDRVNSPLHF.

This chain connects TRBV25-1 to TRBJ1-3; D gene ambiguous. Deletions cut 1 base from V and 3 bases from J, with 7 bases between. The germline CDR1 and CDR2 sequences are MGHDK and SYGVNS. CDR3 length: 14 residues. CDR3 nucleotides: TGTGCCAGCAGTGAATTGTCAGTTGGAAACACCATATATTTT. It translates to CASSELSVGNTIYF.